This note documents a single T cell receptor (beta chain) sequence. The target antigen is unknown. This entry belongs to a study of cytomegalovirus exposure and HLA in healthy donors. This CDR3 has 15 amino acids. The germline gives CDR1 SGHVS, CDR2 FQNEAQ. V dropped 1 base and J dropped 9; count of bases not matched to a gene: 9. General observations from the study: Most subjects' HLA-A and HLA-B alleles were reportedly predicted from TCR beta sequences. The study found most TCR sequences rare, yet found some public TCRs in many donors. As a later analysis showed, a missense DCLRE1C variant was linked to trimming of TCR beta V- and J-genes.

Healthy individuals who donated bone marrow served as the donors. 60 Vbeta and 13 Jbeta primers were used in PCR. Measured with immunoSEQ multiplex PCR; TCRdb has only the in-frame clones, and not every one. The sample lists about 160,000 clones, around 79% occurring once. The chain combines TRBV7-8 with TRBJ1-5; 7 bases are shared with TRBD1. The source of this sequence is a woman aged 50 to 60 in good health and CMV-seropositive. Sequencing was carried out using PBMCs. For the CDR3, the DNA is TGTGCCAGCAGCTTAGAGGGGGCGGGGTGGGGGCCCCAGCATTTT. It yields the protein CASSLEGAGWGPQHF.